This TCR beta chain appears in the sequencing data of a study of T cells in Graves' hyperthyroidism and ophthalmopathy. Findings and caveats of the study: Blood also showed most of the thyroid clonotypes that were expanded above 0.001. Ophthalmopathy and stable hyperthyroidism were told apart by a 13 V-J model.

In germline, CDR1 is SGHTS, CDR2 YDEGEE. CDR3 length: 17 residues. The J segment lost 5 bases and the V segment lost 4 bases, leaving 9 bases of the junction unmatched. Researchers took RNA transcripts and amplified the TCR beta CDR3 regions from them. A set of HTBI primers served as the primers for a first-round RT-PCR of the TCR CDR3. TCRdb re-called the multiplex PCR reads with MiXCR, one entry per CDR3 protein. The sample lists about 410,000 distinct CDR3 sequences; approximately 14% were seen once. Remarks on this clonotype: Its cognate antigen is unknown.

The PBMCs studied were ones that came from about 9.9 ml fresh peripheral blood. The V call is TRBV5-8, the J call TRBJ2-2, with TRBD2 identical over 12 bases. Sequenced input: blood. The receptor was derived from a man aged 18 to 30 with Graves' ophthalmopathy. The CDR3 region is CASSTGLAGSHTGELFF. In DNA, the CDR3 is TGTGCCAGCAGCACAGGACTAGCGGGGAGTCATACCGGGGAGCTGTTTTTT.